This T cell receptor beta chain emerged from a study of blood T cells in healthy people across ages. This clonotype was detected a few times. The V gene's germline CDR1 is SEHNR and CDR2 FQNEAQ (reference sequence). CDR3 length: 15 residues. Trimming took 1 base from V and 7 from J, leaving 14 bases between them. PCR was performed a second time for roughly 6 to 12 cycles using a sample-barcoded 5' primer and a J-beta primer mix. Using its own MiXCR run on the 5' RACE reads, TCRdb lists one record per CDR3 protein. In the table there are around 320,000 distinct CDR3 sequences, roughly 26% of which are singletons.

V gene TRBV7-9 combines with J gene TRBJ2-1, with D perhaps TRBD1 or TRBD2 (5 bases each). This clonotype was obtained from a woman aged 70-85 years in good health. Sequenced sample: blood. CDR3 region: CASSLVGTTDNEQFF. The CDR3 region has the DNA TGTGCCAGCAGCTTAGTCGGGACCACTGATAATGAGCAGTTCTTC.